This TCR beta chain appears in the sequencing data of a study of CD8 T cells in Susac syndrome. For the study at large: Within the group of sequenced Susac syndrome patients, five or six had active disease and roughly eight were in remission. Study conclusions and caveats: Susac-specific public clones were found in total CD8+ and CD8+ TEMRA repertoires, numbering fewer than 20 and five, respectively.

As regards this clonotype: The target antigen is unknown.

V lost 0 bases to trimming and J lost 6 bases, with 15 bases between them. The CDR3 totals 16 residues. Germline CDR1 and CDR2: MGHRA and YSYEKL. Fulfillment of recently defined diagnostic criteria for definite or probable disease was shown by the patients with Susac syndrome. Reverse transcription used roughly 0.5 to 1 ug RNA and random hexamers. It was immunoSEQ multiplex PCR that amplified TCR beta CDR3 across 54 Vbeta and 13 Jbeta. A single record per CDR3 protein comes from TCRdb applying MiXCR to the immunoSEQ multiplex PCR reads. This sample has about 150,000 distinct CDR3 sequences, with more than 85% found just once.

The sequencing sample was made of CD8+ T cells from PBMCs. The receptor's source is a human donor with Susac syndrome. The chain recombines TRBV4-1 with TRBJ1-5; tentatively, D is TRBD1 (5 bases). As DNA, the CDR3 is TGCGCCAGCAGCCAAGAAGTTGTAGGGGTGGGTCAGCCCCAGCATTTT. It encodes CASSQEVVGVGQPQHF.